Listed here are 26 T cell receptor beta chains from one sample, sequenced in a study of cytomegalovirus exposure and HLA in healthy donors. Primers: 60 Vbeta forward and 13 Jbeta reverse. This table comes from immunoSEQ multiplex PCR, and its TCRdb copy is limited to in-frame clones, with some not included. The sample has about 41,000 clones. The source material was PBMCs. These receptor sequences come from a man in his thirties or forties in good health and CMV-seronegative.

The rearrangement joins TRBV25-1 to TRBJ2-2, with 7 nucleotides matching TRBD2. V lost 8 bases and J lost 2; bases outside the gene matches: 5. There are 14 residues in the CDR3. Per the germline V gene, CDR1 is MGHDK and CDR2 is SYGVNS. The CDR3 loop is CASCGSVNTGELFF. Here the CDR3 DNA reads TGTGCCAGCTGCGGGAGCGTAAACACCGGGGAGCTGTTTTTT.

For this clone: At one end, the junction sequence differs from germline, possibly due to a read error. The V gene is TRBV2, the J gene TRBJ2-1; D not certain. The germline V gene encodes CDR1 SNHLY and CDR2 FYNNEI. The length of the CDR3 is 14 residues. CDR3 sequence: CASSELSSDNEQFF. Here the CDR3 DNA reads TGTGCCAGCAGTGAGTTAAGCTCCGACAATGAGCAGTTCTTC.

The chain links TRBV28 to TRBJ1-1, with TRBD1 matching over 7 bases. This CDR3 comprises 13 residues. CDR1 is MDHEN, CDR2 SYDVKM, per germline. With V trimmed by 9 bases and J by 4 bases, 8 bases remained unmatched. CDR3 protein: CASLLRDSTEAFF. In DNA, the CDR3 is TGTGCCAGTTTACTAAGGGACAGCACTGAAGCTTTCTTT.

The chain couples TRBV11-2 to TRBJ2-7; D might be TRBD1 (6 bases). CDR3 length: 17 amino acids. V gave up 1 base and J gave up 2 bases, with 18 bases separating them. CDR1 is SGHAT and CDR2 is FQNNGV in the germline V gene. The DNA for the CDR3 is TGTGCCAGCAGCTTAGTCGAACAGGGCGATATAGCCTACGAGCAGTACTTC. As protein: CASSLVEQGDIAYEQYF.

J is TRBJ1-3 and V is TRBV5-6; 7 nucleotides line up with TRBD1. The germline V gene has CDR1 SGHDT and CDR2 YYEEEE. The CDR3 extends over 14 amino acids. V was pared by 2 bases and J by 7 bases, with 6 bases of the junction left unmatched. The CDR3 sequence: CASSFGTVPNTIYF. In DNA form, the CDR3 reads TGTGCCAGCAGCTTCGGGACAGTTCCGAACACCATATATTTT. The full variable domain, rest sourced from reference TRBV5-6 and TRBJ1-3, is DAGVTQSPTHLIKTRGQQVTLRCSPKSGHDTVSWYQQALGQGPQFIFQYYEEEERQRGNFPDRFSGHQFPNYSSELNVNALLLGDSALYLCASSFGTVPNTIYFGEGSWLTVV.

J is TRBJ1-1 and V is TRBV29-1; possible D gene TRBD1, 6 bases. Deletions cut 3 bases from V and 7 bases from J, with 9 bases between. CDR3 length: 11 amino acids. The germline gives CDR1 SQVTM, CDR2 ANQGSEA. CDR3 sequence: CSVDRDNEAFF. CDR3 sequence (DNA): TGCAGCGTTGACAGGGACAATGAAGCTTTCTTT.

This chain uses TRBV5-1 with TRBJ2-5; a possible D gene is TRBD2 (6 bases). The last part of the DNA fits TRBJ2-7 better; the J call may be wrong. The CDR3 length is 15 residues. Per germline, CDR1 SGHRS and CDR2 YFSETQ. DNA of the CDR3: TGCGCCAGCAGCTTATCCGGGGGAGGCTCCTACGAGCAGTACTTC. It is translated as CASSLSGGGSYEQYF.

This chain links TRBV5-1 with TRBJ2-2; D might be TRBD1 (5 bases). Per the germline V gene, CDR1 is SGHRS and CDR2 is YFSETQ. The V end was cut by 2 bases, the J end by 8 bases, with 7 bases between. This CDR3 spans 12 amino acids. Written as DNA, the CDR3 is TGCGCCAGCAGCTTTCAGGGAGGGGAGCTGTTTTTT. Protein sequence: CASSFQGGELFF.

This chain uses TRBV5-6 with TRBJ2-5; 10 bases are a match to TRBD2. V shed 4 bases and J 4 bases; nucleotides not matched to a gene: 4. CDR3 size: 14 residues. CDR1 is SGHDT and CDR2 is YYEEEE in the germline V gene. CDR3 in DNA: TGTGCCAGCAGCAAGCGGGGGGGTACAGAGACCCAGTACTTC. Translation gives CASSKRGGTETQYF.

This chain joins TRBV18 and TRBJ2-1, with D uncertain. Looked up from germline, CDR1 is KGHSH and CDR2 is LQKENI. The CDR3 sequence is 14 residues long. Trimming removed 3 bases from V and 6 bases from J, with 12 bases in between. The CDR3 is CASSPPGQANEQFF. DNA of the CDR3: TGTGCCAGCTCACCCCCCGGTCAGGCCAATGAGCAGTTCTTC.

The rearrangement joins TRBV9 to TRBJ2-2, with 9 bases aligning to TRBD2. CDR3 length equals 18 residues. The germline gives CDR1 SGDLS, CDR2 YYNGEE. V shed 0 bases, J shed 1 base, and the junction held 7 bases outside the gene matches. CDR3 loop: CASSVVSGGQLNTGELFF. CDR3 DNA sequence: TGTGCCAGCAGCGTAGTTAGCGGGGGTCAGCTGAACACCGGGGAGCTGTTTTTT.

This chain links TRBV6-4 with TRBJ2-2; possible D gene TRBD2, 5 bases. CDR1 and CDR2 (germline): MRHNA, SNTAGT. Deletions cut 4 bases from V and 2 bases from J, with 8 bases between. The CDR3 covers 14 residues. CDR3 protein: CASSVEDNTGELFF. CDR3 sequence (DNA): TGTGCCAGCAGTGTGGAGGACAACACCGGGGAGCTGTTTTTT.

This CDR3 reads CASSLTGEGANVLTF. CDR3 bases: TGTGCCAGCAGTTTAACAGGGGAGGGGGCCAACGTCCTGACTTTC. The genes are TRBV6-1 and TRBJ2-6; 7 bases align to TRBD1. The ends lost 5 bases at V and 4 bases at J; junction bases unmatched: 5. CDR3 size: 15 residues. The germline CDR1 and CDR2 sequences are MNHNS and SASEGT.

The rearrangement links TRBV9 to TRBJ2-2; D remains ambiguous. There are 13 residues in the CDR3. Between the trimmed V and J ends, which lost 0 bases and 7 bases, there was a span of 7 bases. Germline-derived CDR1 and CDR2 are SGDLS and YYNGEE. CDR3 sequence (DNA): TGTGCCAGCAGCGTAGGCGGCAGCGGGGAGCTGTTTTTT. Encoded protein: CASSVGGSGELFF.

This chain links TRBV30 with TRBJ1-2, with 8 bases identical to TRBD1. Germline V gene sequence: CDR1 GTSNPN, CDR2 SVGIG (reference sequence). V dropped 0 bases and J dropped 7; count of bases not matched to a gene: 7. CDR3 length: 14 residues. CDR3 in amino acids: CAWSVRSGTGGYTF. CDR3 sequence (DNA): TGTGCCTGGAGTGTACGGTCCGGGACAGGTGGCTACACCTTC.

The chain employs TRBV30 and TRBJ1-1, with a weak D call TRBD1 (5 bases). With 1 base removed from V and 4 bases from J, the gap between germline ends came to 10 bases. The V gene's germline CDR1 is GTSNPN and CDR2 SVGIG (reference sequence). The CDR3 covers 13 residues. CDR3 loop: CAWSGGRGTEAFF. The DNA of the CDR3 is TGTGCCTGGAGTGGCGGGAGGGGCACTGAAGCTTTCTTT. Together with reference TRBV30 and TRBJ1-1, the CDR3 gives the full variable domain: SQTIHQWPATLVQPVGSPLSLECTVEGTSNPNLYWYRQAAGRGLQLLFYSVGIGQISSEVPQNLSASRPQDRQFILSSKKLLLSDSGFYLCAWSGGRGTEAFFGQGTRLTVV.

The chain links TRBV19 to TRBJ2-7; the D gene is possibly TRBD2 (5 bases). V shed 5 bases and J shed 2 bases, with 13 bases lying between them. CDR1 and CDR2 (germline): LNHDA, SQIVND (reference sequence). CDR3 length: 14 residues. The CDR3 nucleotides are TGTGCCAGTAGTCTGAGGGCCATCCCCTACGAGCAGTACTTC. Protein: CASSLRAIPYEQYF.

The chain combines TRBV2 with TRBJ1-5, with D hard to call. Per the germline V gene, CDR1 is SNHLY and CDR2 is FYNNEI. The CDR3 length is 11 residues. V lost 4 bases and J lost 4, with 2 bases in between. The CDR3 here is CASSANQPQHF. The CDR3, as DNA: TGTGCCAGCAGTGCGAATCAGCCCCAGCATTTT. The complete variable domain, with remaining parts taken from reference TRBV2 and TRBJ1-5, reads EPEVTQTPSHQVTQMGQEVILRCVPISNHLYFYWYRQILGQKVEFLVSFYNNEISEKSEIFDDQFSVERPDGSNFTLKIRSTKLEDSAMYFCASSANQPQHFGDGTRLSIL.

The V gene is TRBV19, the J gene TRBJ1-5; 8 nucleotides match TRBD1. V shed 7 bases and J 2 bases; nucleotides not matched to a gene: 10. CDR3 length: 16 amino acids. CDR1 is LNHDA and CDR2 is SQIVND in the germline V gene (reference sequence). CDR3 protein: CASTPDRAGRNQPQHF. As DNA, the CDR3 is TGTGCCAGTACCCCGGACAGGGCGGGACGCAATCAGCCCCAGCATTTT.

This clone registers medium-sized by frequency. The chain has TRBV7-9 and TRBJ1-3; 7 bases agree with TRBD1. The CDR3 extends over 15 amino acids. J lost 0 bases, V lost 6 bases, and 5 bases had no gene match. The germline V gene has CDR1 SEHNR and CDR2 FQNEAQ (reference sequence). Here the CDR3 reads CASRVGQPSGNTIYF. The CDR3 DNA reads TGTGCCAGCAGGGTGGGACAGCCCTCTGGAAACACCATATATTTT.

The chain employs TRBV7-9 and TRBJ2-7; 9 bases match TRBD1. V gave up 6 bases and J gave up 1 base; unmatched junction bases: 4. CDR3 length: 14 residues. The germline V gene has CDR1 SEHNR and CDR2 FQNEAQ (reference sequence). CDR3 nucleotides: TGTGCCAGCAGTTACAGGGGGCAGTCCTACGAGCAGTACTTC. Protein: CASSYRGQSYEQYF.

The genes are TRBV7-8 and TRBJ2-7, with TRBD2 identical over 14 bases. V lost 3 bases to trimming and J lost 3 bases; unmatched junction nucleotides: 4. CDR3 length: 16 residues. Germline assignment: CDR1 SGHVS and CDR2 FQNEAQ. CDR3 region: CASSLLGTSGSYEQYF. DNA of the CDR3: TGTGCCAGCAGCTTGCTCGGGACTAGCGGGAGCTACGAGCAGTACTTC.

The J gene is TRBJ2-5, the V gene TRBV9; 7 nucleotides line up with TRBD1. Germline V gene data show CDR1 as SGDLS and CDR2 as YYNGEE. Trimming at V came to 0 bases and at J to 5 bases, leaving 7 bases not matched to a gene. The CDR3 has 15 residues. The CDR3 nucleotides read TGTGCCAGCAGCGTAGCCACAGGGGCCGGGGAGACCCAGTACTTC. This sequence encodes CASSVATGAGETQYF.

This chain connects TRBV6-5 to TRBJ2-7, with 9 bases that match TRBD1. The germline V gene has CDR1 MNHEY and CDR2 SVGAGI. This CDR3 has 15 amino acids. The ends lost 6 bases at V and 4 bases at J; junction bases unmatched: 10. DNA of the CDR3: TGTGCCAGCAGCCCAACGACAGGGGGTCCATACGAGCAGTACTTC. This translates into CASSPTTGGPYEQYF.

J is TRBJ2-2 and V is TRBV6-5, with TRBD1 identical over 8 bases. The CDR3 has 13 amino acids. The germline V gene encodes CDR1 MNHEY and CDR2 SVGAGI. V trimming: 6 bases; J trimming: 6 bases; junction bases outside the gene matches: 3. The CDR3 reads CASRGRGPGELFF. The CDR3 DNA sequence: TGTGCCAGCAGGGGCAGGGGGCCCGGGGAGCTGTTTTTT.

Here the CDR3 DNA reads TGCGCCAGCAGTGCACCGACTAGCGGGTCCTACGAGCAGTACTTC. Amino acid sequence: CASSAPTSGSYEQYF. The chain joins TRBV10-2 to TRBJ2-7; 10 positions match TRBD2. This CDR3 is 15 amino acids long. CDR1 WSHSY and CDR2 SAAADI come from the germline V gene. The J segment lost 1 base and the V segment lost 4 bases, leaving 4 bases of the junction unmatched.